Each of the 27 T cell receptor beta chains below was sequenced from the same sample in a study of T cell changes during pregnancy in multiple sclerosis. Produced via immunoSEQ multiplex PCR; TCRdb's table is partial and in-frame only. The table shows 55,000 to 70,000 clones, with about 94% occurring only once. Sample: CD4+ T cells from peripheral blood mononuclear cells, taken before pregnancy. The receptor source for this set is a female donor with multiple sclerosis, enrolled in a pregnancy study.

Concerning this clone: Other DNA sequences in this specimen translate into the identical CDR3. The chain has TRBV13 and TRBJ2-5; TRBD2 aligns across 14 bases. The CDR3 runs to 17 residues. The germline CDR1 and CDR2 sequences are PRHDT and FYEKMQ (reference sequence). Germline trimming cut 5 bases from V and 3 bases from J; bases unmatched to any gene: 8. The CDR3 loop reads CASSPGLAGDREETQYF. The DNA of the CDR3 is TGTGCCAGCAGCCCGGGACTAGCGGGAGATCGGGAAGAGACCCAGTACTTC. Based on the CDR3 plus reference TRBV13 and TRBJ2-5, the full variable domain is AAGVIQSPRHLIKEKRETATLKCYPIPRHDTVYWYQQGPGQDPQFLISFYEKMQSDKGSIPDRFSAQQFSDYHSELNMSSLELGDSALYFCASSPGLAGDREETQYFGPGTRLLVL.

In DNA form, the CDR3 reads TGTGCCAGCAGCCCTAGAAATGAGCAGTTCTTC. Protein product: CASSPRNEQFF. The chain combines TRBV7-9 with TRBJ2-1; D gene ambiguous. There are 11 residues in the CDR3. Germline V CDR1 and CDR2: SEHNR, FQNEAQ (reference sequence). Trimming stripped 5 bases from V and 7 bases from J, with 6 bases between.

The chain links TRBV7-8 to TRBJ2-2; 12 nucleotides align to TRBD2. CDR1 is SGHVS, CDR2 FQNEAQ, per germline. V was pared by 6 bases and J by 5 bases, with 7 bases of the junction left unmatched. This CDR3 region has 16 residues. The CDR3: CASRLTSGSGTGELFF. The CDR3 DNA sequence: TGTGCCAGCAGGCTGACTAGCGGGAGCGGGACCGGGGAGCTGTTTTTT.

This clone was recorded a few times. J is TRBJ2-2 and V is TRBV7-6; 11 positions agree with TRBD1. V trimming: 1 base; J trimming: 6 bases; junction bases outside the gene matches: 1. Germline lookup yields CDR1 SGHVS and CDR2 FNYEAQ. This CDR3 has 15 amino acids. This CDR3 reads CASSLGGQGAGELFF. CDR3 in DNA: TGTGCCAGCAGCTTAGGGGGACAGGGGGCCGGGGAGCTGTTTTTT.

This chain links TRBV25-1 with TRBJ2-7; D is perhaps TRBD1 (6 bases). This CDR3 contains 12 residues. V lost 6 bases, J lost 3 bases, and 9 bases lay in between. Germline CDR1 is MGHDK and CDR2 is SYGVNS. The CDR3 nucleotides read TGTGCCAGCAGAGACAGGATCTACGAGCAGTACTTC. Encoded protein: CASRDRIYEQYF.

This clone was detected once. The chain employs TRBV4-2 and TRBJ2-1; 12 bases are shared with TRBD2. The V segment lost 0 bases and the J segment 7 bases; nucleotides outside the gene matches: 4. Germline V gene sequence: CDR1 LGHNA, CDR2 YNFKEQ. The CDR3 consists of 16 residues. The CDR3 reads CASSQEGLAGTNEQFF. CDR3 bases: TGTGCCAGCAGCCAAGAGGGACTAGCGGGTACTAATGAGCAGTTCTTC.

V is TRBV13 and J is TRBJ2-7, with 8 bases fitting TRBD1. This CDR3 has 16 amino acids. Germline loops: CDR1 PRHDT, CDR2 FYEKMQ (reference sequence). V dropped 5 bases and J dropped 2; count of bases not matched to a gene: 11. Written as DNA, the CDR3 is TGTGCCAGCAGCAAAGTCACCGGGACAGGCCCCTACGAGCAGTACTTC. It is translated as CASSKVTGTGPYEQYF.

The chain has TRBV5-1 and TRBJ2-3; D unclear. This CDR3 comprises 14 residues. Looked up from germline, CDR1 is SGHRS and CDR2 is YFSETQ. V was trimmed by 0 bases and J by 6 bases, leaving 11 bases between them. The CDR3 here is CASSLARSGDTQYF. DNA of the CDR3: TGCGCCAGCAGCTTGGCCCGCTCCGGGGATACGCAGTATTTT.

The J gene is TRBJ2-3, the V gene TRBV7-9; D is perhaps TRBD2 (5 bases). Looked up from germline, CDR1 is SEHNR and CDR2 is FQNEAQ (reference sequence). Deletions cut 5 bases from V and 4 bases from J, with 10 bases between. CDR3 length: 13 residues. The CDR3 coding sequence is TGTGCCAGCAGCCCTAGCAATGCAGATACGCAGTATTTT. Protein: CASSPSNADTQYF.

The gene calls are TRBV15 and TRBJ1-1; D uncertain. CDR3 length: 14 residues. Germline values: CDR1 LNHNV, CDR2 YYDKDF (reference sequence). V lost 0 bases and J 3 bases, leaving 8 bases between the germline ends. The CDR3 coding sequence is TGTGCCACCAGCAGAGAAAGGGAGGACACTGAAGCTTTCTTT. The encoded protein is CATSREREDTEAFF.

V gene TRBV6-5 combines with J gene TRBJ2-7, with D possibly matching TRBD2 (6 bases). CDR1 and CDR2 (germline): MNHEY, SVGAGI. There are 14 residues in the CDR3. V was trimmed by 2 bases and J by 5 bases, leaving 13 bases between them. CDR3: CASSYAGEVNEQYF. The CDR3 DNA sequence: TGTGCCAGCAGTTACGCCGGGGAGGTGAACGAGCAGTACTTC.

The rearrangement joins TRBV6-1 to TRBJ2-7, with 9 nucleotides matching TRBD2. The V segment lost 6 bases and the J segment 1 base; nucleotides outside the gene matches: 4. CDR1 MNHNS and CDR2 SASEGT come from the germline V gene. This CDR3 has 14 residues. The chain's CDR3 is CASRGSGRSYEQYF. The DNA of the CDR3 is TGTGCCAGCAGAGGTAGCGGGAGATCCTACGAGCAGTACTTC.

The chain joins TRBV4-2 to TRBJ2-1, with 8 bases matching TRBD2. Trimming cost V 1 base and J 0 bases; bases outside gene matches: 5. The CDR3 is 17 amino acids. Germline-derived CDR1 and CDR2 are LGHNA and YNFKEQ. CDR3: CASSQGVGTSSYNEQFF. The CDR3 DNA sequence: TGTGCCAGCAGCCAAGGGGTCGGGACTAGCTCCTACAATGAGCAGTTCTTC.

DNA for the CDR3: TGTGCCAGCAGCCCCCGACACGATGGCTACACCTTC. Its translation is CASSPRHDGYTF. The genes are TRBV7-2 and TRBJ1-2; D remains unclear. The CDR3 runs to 12 residues. Trimming left V 5 bases short and J 6 bases short, with 10 bases between. Germline V gives CDR1 SGHTA, CDR2 FQGNSA.

The gene calls are TRBV4-3 and TRBJ2-1, with 7 nucleotides matching TRBD2. This CDR3 region has 18 residues. Trimming at V came to 0 bases and at J to 0 bases, leaving 8 bases not matched to a gene. Germline CDR1 is LGHNA and CDR2 is YSLEER. CDR3 in amino acids: CASSQDVRGGSSYNEQFF. CDR3 nucleotide sequence: TGCGCCAGCAGCCAAGATGTTAGGGGCGGGAGCTCCTACAATGAGCAGTTCTTC.

V is TRBV7-2 and J is TRBJ2-3, with 14 nucleotides matching TRBD2. The CDR3 length is 16 residues. Germline lookup yields CDR1 SGHTA and CDR2 FQGNSA. V was pared by 2 bases and J by 11 bases, with 9 bases of the junction left unmatched. CDR3 bases: TGTGCCAGCAGCTTACCCGGACTAGCGGGAGGCATAAAGCAGTATTTT. Its protein is CASSLPGLAGGIKQYF.

This clone was counted many times. The gene calls are TRBV7-2 and TRBJ2-1; 11 bases agree with TRBD2. The CDR3 length is 15 residues. The germline V gene encodes CDR1 SGHTA and CDR2 FQGNSA. V dropped 3 bases and J dropped 4; count of bases not matched to a gene: 2. The CDR3 is CASSLTSGDYNEQFF. The CDR3 coding sequence is TGTGCCAGCAGCTTGACTAGCGGGGATTACAATGAGCAGTTCTTC.

The CDR3 DNA follows: TGTGCCAGCAGCTTAGACCAACACGGGGGGCAGTACTTC. As protein: CASSLDQHGGQYF. The chain uses TRBV11-2 and TRBJ2-7; D perhaps matches TRBD2 (6 bases). The length of the CDR3 is 13 residues. CDR1 and CDR2 (germline): SGHAT, FQNNGV. With 0 bases removed from V and 9 bases from J, the gap between germline ends came to 12 bases.

This clone was seen just once. V usage is TRBV6-1 and J usage is TRBJ2-7; TRBD2 matches 10 bases. Per the germline V gene, CDR1 is MNHNS and CDR2 is SASEGT. This CDR3 region has 13 residues. Losses at the gene ends were 10 bases for V and 6 bases for J; bases not matched to a gene: 9. CDR3 bases: TGTGCCATCAACACAGCGGGAGGGGGCGAGCAGTACTTC. It specifies CAINTAGGGEQYF.

This rearrangement joins TRBV5-4 to TRBJ2-1, with a weak D call TRBD2 (5 bases). Germline loops: CDR1 SGHNT, CDR2 YYREEE (reference sequence). CDR3 size: 13 residues. Trimming left V 2 bases short and J 6 bases short, with 9 bases between. CDR3 loop: CASSFRDTNEQFF. CDR3 bases: TGTGCCAGCAGCTTCCGGGATACCAATGAGCAGTTCTTC. The full variable domain, its missing parts supplied by reference TRBV5-4 and TRBJ2-1, is ETGVTQSPTHLIKTRGQQVTLRCSSQSGHNTVSWYQQALGQGPQFIFQYYREEENGRGNFPPRFSGLQFPNYSSELNVNALELDDSALYLCASSFRDTNEQFFGPGTRLTVL.

CDR3 sequence reads: CASSVALTYNEQFF. The CDR3 DNA sequence: TGTGCCAGCAGCGTGGCATTAACCTACAATGAGCAGTTCTTC. The gene calls are TRBV9 and TRBJ2-1; unclear D gene. Germline-derived CDR1 and CDR2 are SGDLS and YYNGEE. This CDR3 has 14 residues. V was cut by 2 bases and J by 2 bases, with 8 bases left in between. Full variable domain (missing parts from reference TRBV9 and TRBJ2-1): DSGVTQTPKHLITATGQRVTLRCSPRSGDLSVYWYQQSLDQGLQFLIQYYNGEERAKGNILERFSAQQFPDLHSELNLSSLELGDSALYFCASSVALTYNEQFFGPGTRLTVL.

CDR3 nucleotide sequence: TGTGCCAGCAGCCATGCTAGCGGGAGACTGGGGCAAGAGACCCAGTACTTC. Residues: CASSHASGRLGQETQYF. The rearrangement uses TRBV7-8 and TRBJ2-5, with 10 bases aligning to TRBD2. The V and J ends lost 5 bases and 2 bases, in that order; junction bases with no gene match: 11. Germline CDR1 is SGHVS and CDR2 is FQNEAQ. The CDR3 runs 17 residues. Full variable domain (missing parts from reference TRBV7-8 and TRBJ2-5): GAGVSQSPRYKVAKRGQDVALRCDPISGHVSLFWYQQALGQGPEFLTYFQNEAQLDKSGLPSDRFFAERPEGSVSTLKIQRTQQEDSAVYLCASSHASGRLGQETQYFGPGTRLLVL.

The gene calls are TRBV19 and TRBJ1-5; perhaps TRBD1 as D (5 bases). V lost 5 bases, J lost 3 bases, and 17 bases lay in between. CDR1 and CDR2 (germline): LNHDA, SQIVND (reference sequence). This CDR3 is 16 amino acids long. This chain's CDR3 is CASSYDSEFVNQPQHF. Written as DNA, the CDR3 is TGTGCCAGTAGTTATGACAGTGAGTTCGTCAATCAGCCCCAGCATTTT.

In DNA form, the CDR3 reads TGTGCCAGTAGTACCTCGGCCCGGGACAGGGGGCAGTTCTTC. Amino acids: CASSTSARDRGQFF. The chain has TRBV19 and TRBJ2-1; 10 nucleotides agree with TRBD1. Germline V gene data show CDR1 as LNHDA and CDR2 as SQIVND (reference sequence). The CDR3 is 14 amino acids. Germline trimming cut 4 bases from V and 12 bases from J; bases unmatched to any gene: 9. The variable domain in full, completed from reference TRBV19 and TRBJ2-1, reads DGGITQSPKYLFRKEGQNVTLSCEQNLNHDAMYWYRQDPGQGLRLIYYSQIVNDFQKGDIAEGYSVSREKKESFPLTVTSAQKNPTAFYLCASSTSARDRGQFFGPGTRLTVL.

Note on this clone: The DNA is omitted, as the CDR3 cannot be located on it reliably, and the CDR3 follows TCRdb's listing. The V call is TRBV6-5, the J call TRBJ1-1. The CDR3 is made up of 14 amino acids, end residues included. The germline gives CDR1 MNHEY, CDR2 SVGAGI. The CDR3 sequence: CASSTSGVRTEAFF.

The rearrangement joins TRBV9 to TRBJ2-7; tentative D call: TRBD1 (6 bases). The CDR3 is made up of 15 amino acids. V was trimmed by 4 bases and J by 0 bases, leaving 14 bases between them. CDR1 SGDLS and CDR2 YYNGEE come from the germline V gene. In DNA, the CDR3 is TGTGCCAGCAGCTACCGGGACACATTCTCCTACGAGCAGTACTTC. It encodes CASSYRDTFSYEQYF.

CDR3 DNA: TGTGCCAGCAGCTTAGGACAGTACAAAAACATTCAGTACTTC. Its translation: CASSLGQYKNIQYF. The genes are TRBV7-9 and TRBJ2-4, with TRBD1 as a possible D gene (5 bases). Deletions cut 1 base from V and 3 bases from J, with 7 bases between. Germline values: CDR1 SEHNR, CDR2 FQNEAQ (reference sequence). This CDR3 comprises 14 residues.